This T cell receptor beta chain was obtained from a study of post-analysis software for immune sequencing data (dated by TCRdb to the mid-2010s). Looking at the study overall: Relapsing-remitting, secondary progressive and progressive-relapsing multiple sclerosis were recorded as disease courses, and subtype annotation was lacking for some patients. The multiple sclerosis patient repertoires were compared with about a dozen previously published healthy control repertoires from donors aged roughly 6 to 27 years. A subset of samples was prepared in parallel using single-end sample barcoding, then pooled and co-amplified after Illumina adapter ligation. What the research found in general, with its limitations: A handful of TRBV segments, including TRBV5-6, TRBV5-1 and TRBV20-1, were significantly more frequent in patients than controls. The control group was slightly older than the multiple sclerosis patient group. Direct clustering with F measure showed strong co-clustering of samples prepared in the same batch, prompting a batch-effect correction. Multiple sclerosis patients had significantly lower normalized Chao1 diversity than controls, a result that suggests substantial peripheral T-cell clonal expansion.

This clonotype was found a few times. No cognate antigen has been identified for it. Per-base qualities were not stored, and no clone one base away is much larger. To demonstrate the VDJtools post-analysis software, TCR beta repertoires were profiled from the peripheral blood of more than 10 young patients with multiple sclerosis. The patients with multiple sclerosis were children and adolescents between about 6 and 15 years of age. Library preparation was by PCR. Sequencing relied on an Illumina HiSeq 2500. Unique molecular identifiers were incorporated into TCR beta cDNA libraries to reduce PCR and sequencing biases. Some 500,000 cDNA molecules were obtained for every 1 to 10 million input T cells, so each molecule roughly corresponded to one T cell. The patient libraries were prepared and sequenced using the same protocol as the earlier healthy control dataset. Samples belonging to the same batch were prepared together, multiplexed and sequenced on a shared HiSeq lane. The authors' analysis ran thus. Raw barcoded reads were processed with MIGEC, discarding single-read molecular identifier groups before consensus assembly and CDR3 extraction. VDJtools was used for post-analysis of the clonotype tables, and diversity was normalized by down-sampling every dataset to the size of the smallest sample. Repertoire overlap clustering matched CDR3 amino acid but not nucleotide sequences to correct batch-related cross-sample contamination. TCRdb reprocessed the public reads (quality trimming at Q25 with fastp, clone calling with MiXCR) and kept in-frame beta chains. Rows are combined by CDR3 protein, so each entry shows the most common genes and DNA. In this record, the V and J calls reflect TCRdb's handling and not the investigators' own analysis. The sample table holds 450,000 or so distinct CDR3 sequences, of which roughly 46% were seen once. The top ten constitute about 12% of the sample.

There are 16 amino acids in the CDR3, from cysteine to phenylalanine inclusive. Of all the DNA, just the CDR3 is kept, 48 bases in frame from base 1. Taken from the germline V gene (reference sequence), the CDR1 and CDR2 loops are LNHNV and YYDKDF. V loses 2 bases at its end and J loses 2 bases; junction bases beyond the gene matches: 4. This clonotype was sampled from a girl aged 10-17 years with multiple sclerosis. The sequenced sample consisted of blood. The rearrangement combines TRBV15 with TRBJ2-5; 11 bases in between match TRBD2. The DNA reads TGTGCCACCAGCAGAAGACTAGCGGGGAAACAAGAGACCCAGTACTTC. It encodes CATSRRLAGKQETQYF.